Listed below are T cell receptor beta chains from one sample, sequenced in a study of siplizumab effects on memory and regulatory T cells. Profiled with immunoSEQ multiplex PCR; TCRdb holds only in-frame clones, not every one. The sample has approximately 94,000 clones; over 85% are singletons. Sample: CD8+ T cells sorted from blood. All receptors derive from a human donor in good health. Each CDR3 is given with its conserved first and last residue. The D gene is left open where the match is weak.

V gene	D gene	J gene	CDR3 DNA	CDR3 protein
TRBV6-5	.	TRBJ1-1	TGTGCCAGCAGTTACTCGTTTAACACTGAAGCTTTCTTT	CASSYSFNTEAFF
TRBV5-8	.	TRBJ2-7	TGTGCCAGCAGCTTGGACGGGACCTACGAGCAGTACTTC	CASSLDGTYEQYF
TRBV11-3	.	TRBJ1-5	TGTGCCAGCAGCCTCAACAGTAGGCAGCCCCAGCATTTT	CASSLNSRQPQHF
TRBV5-1	TRBD1	TRBJ2-5	TGCGCCAGCAGCTCCGGGACAGAGTACCAAGAGACCCAGTACTTC	CASSSGTEYQETQYF
TRBV4-1	.	TRBJ2-7	TGCGCCAGCAGCCACCCGACAGGAGGCTACGAGCAGTACTTC	CASSHPTGGYEQYF
TRBV4-2	TRBD2	TRBJ2-2	TGTGCCAGCAGCCAATCCCTTCCGGGACTAGCGGGAGGGAAAACCGGGGAGCTGTTTTTT	CASSQSLPGLAGGKTGELFF
TRBV6-1	.	TRBJ1-1	TGTGCCAGCAGTGTCGGGCAGCACTGGAACACTGAAGCTTTCTTT	CASSVGQHWNTEAFF
TRBV7-9	TRBD1	TRBJ2-7	TGTGCCAGCAGCTTCGGGGGACAGGGTCTCCACGAGCAGTACTTC	CASSFGGQGLHEQYF
TRBV15	TRBD1	TRBJ1-1	TGTGCCACCAGCAGAGACAGGGGGGAGACTGAAGCTTTCTTT	CATSRDRGETEAFF
TRBV19	.	TRBJ1-5	TGTGCCAGTAGTATGGTCCAACAACAGCCCCAGCATTTT	CASSMVQQQPQHF
TRBV28	.	TRBJ2-5	.	CASSLFGNGETQYF
TRBV7-7	TRBD1	TRBJ1-4	TGTGCTAGCAGCTTCCCCAGGGGGCAAATGGCTAATGAAAAACTGTTTTTT	CASSFPRGQMANEKLFF
TRBV10-2	.	TRBJ2-3	TGCGCCAGCAGTTCCCCGGGGAGTGTAACAGATACGCAGTATTTT	CASSSPGSVTDTQYF
TRBV5-6	TRBD2	TRBJ2-2	TGTGCCAGCAGCTTCCGGGGGGGCCGTGGGGAGCTGTTTTTT	CASSFRGGRGELFF
TRBV5-1	.	TRBJ1-6	TGCGCCAGCAGCTTGGAGGGAGCCAATTCACCCCTCCACTTT	CASSLEGANSPLHF
TRBV10-3	TRBD2	TRBJ2-2	TGTGCCATCACCTCGACTAGCGGGAGTTCGACCGGGGAGCTGTTTTTT	CAITSTSGSSTGELFF
TRBV5-4	TRBD1	TRBJ1-2	TGTGCCAGCAGCCCCGGGACAGAGCGTGGCGGCTACACCTTC	CASSPGTERGGYTF
TRBV5-6	TRBD2	TRBJ2-1	TGTGCCAGCAGCTTGGTGGCGGGGGGGTCAACCAGTGAGCAGTTCTTC	CASSLVAGGSTSEQFF
TRBV27	.	TRBJ1-5	TGTGCCAGCAGAGCTGGGGGCAATCAGCCCCAGCATTTT	CASRAGGNQPQHF